Sequencing of this T cell receptor (beta chain) was carried out in a study of T cell clonality in common variable immunodeficiency. CVID and control samples used equivalent genomic DNA input. Sequencing was performed with immunoSEQ multiplex PCR; in TCRdb, only in-frame clones are kept and a portion is missing. The specimen has 26,000 or so clones, none found just once. CDR1 and CDR2 from the germline V gene are SNHLY and FYNNEI. The V gene lost 9 bases and the J gene lost 5 bases, with 15 bases spanning the gap. CDR3 length: 13 amino acids. With regard to this clone: Its antigen is undetermined. Read sequence stops 3 residues before the CDR3 end, and the germline J gene provides the missing end.

Study-level findings and limits: Fewer deletions and N-nucleotide insertions were reportedly seen in common variable immunodeficiency TCR beta sequences.

Sequencing was carried out using peripheral blood mononuclear cells. The origin of this receptor is a human donor with common variable immunodeficiency. This rearrangement joins TRBV2 to TRBJ2-3, with D perhaps TRBD2 (6 bases). CDR3 DNA (partial): TGTGCCAGGTCTGTGGGACTTCGAGATACG. This sequence encodes CARSVGLRDT. The whole CDR3 reads CARSVGLRDTQYF.